The clone carrying this TCR beta chain has ten or more counts. The data derive from a study of regulatory T cells in long-lasting Graves disease. Arm-PCR of CDR3 regions and iRepertoire HTBI primers were the basis on which TCR beta libraries were built. From the multiplex PCR reads, TCRdb called clonotypes with MiXCR, one entry per CDR3 protein. The table lists under 300,000 distinct CDR3 sequences, 20% to 25% of them singletons. Per germline, CDR1 DFQATT and CDR2 SNEGSKA (reference sequence). V was clipped by 3 bases and J by 1 base, with 10 bases between them. The CDR3 loop spans 14 amino acids. Stated time point: newly diagnosed GD, antithyroid drugs for less than 3 months. RNA isolated from PBMCs was used to make the TCR library.

Sequenced material: peripheral blood mononuclear cells (PBMCs), taken at new diagnosis, from a patient treated with antithyroid drugs. This TCR came from a female donor with Graves disease. The chain employs TRBV20-1 and TRBJ2-4; a weak D match, TRBD2 (6 bases). CDR3 in DNA: TGCAGTGCTAGGGAGGGGCCGGCCAAAAACATTCAGTACTTC. It codes for CSAREGPAKNIQYF.